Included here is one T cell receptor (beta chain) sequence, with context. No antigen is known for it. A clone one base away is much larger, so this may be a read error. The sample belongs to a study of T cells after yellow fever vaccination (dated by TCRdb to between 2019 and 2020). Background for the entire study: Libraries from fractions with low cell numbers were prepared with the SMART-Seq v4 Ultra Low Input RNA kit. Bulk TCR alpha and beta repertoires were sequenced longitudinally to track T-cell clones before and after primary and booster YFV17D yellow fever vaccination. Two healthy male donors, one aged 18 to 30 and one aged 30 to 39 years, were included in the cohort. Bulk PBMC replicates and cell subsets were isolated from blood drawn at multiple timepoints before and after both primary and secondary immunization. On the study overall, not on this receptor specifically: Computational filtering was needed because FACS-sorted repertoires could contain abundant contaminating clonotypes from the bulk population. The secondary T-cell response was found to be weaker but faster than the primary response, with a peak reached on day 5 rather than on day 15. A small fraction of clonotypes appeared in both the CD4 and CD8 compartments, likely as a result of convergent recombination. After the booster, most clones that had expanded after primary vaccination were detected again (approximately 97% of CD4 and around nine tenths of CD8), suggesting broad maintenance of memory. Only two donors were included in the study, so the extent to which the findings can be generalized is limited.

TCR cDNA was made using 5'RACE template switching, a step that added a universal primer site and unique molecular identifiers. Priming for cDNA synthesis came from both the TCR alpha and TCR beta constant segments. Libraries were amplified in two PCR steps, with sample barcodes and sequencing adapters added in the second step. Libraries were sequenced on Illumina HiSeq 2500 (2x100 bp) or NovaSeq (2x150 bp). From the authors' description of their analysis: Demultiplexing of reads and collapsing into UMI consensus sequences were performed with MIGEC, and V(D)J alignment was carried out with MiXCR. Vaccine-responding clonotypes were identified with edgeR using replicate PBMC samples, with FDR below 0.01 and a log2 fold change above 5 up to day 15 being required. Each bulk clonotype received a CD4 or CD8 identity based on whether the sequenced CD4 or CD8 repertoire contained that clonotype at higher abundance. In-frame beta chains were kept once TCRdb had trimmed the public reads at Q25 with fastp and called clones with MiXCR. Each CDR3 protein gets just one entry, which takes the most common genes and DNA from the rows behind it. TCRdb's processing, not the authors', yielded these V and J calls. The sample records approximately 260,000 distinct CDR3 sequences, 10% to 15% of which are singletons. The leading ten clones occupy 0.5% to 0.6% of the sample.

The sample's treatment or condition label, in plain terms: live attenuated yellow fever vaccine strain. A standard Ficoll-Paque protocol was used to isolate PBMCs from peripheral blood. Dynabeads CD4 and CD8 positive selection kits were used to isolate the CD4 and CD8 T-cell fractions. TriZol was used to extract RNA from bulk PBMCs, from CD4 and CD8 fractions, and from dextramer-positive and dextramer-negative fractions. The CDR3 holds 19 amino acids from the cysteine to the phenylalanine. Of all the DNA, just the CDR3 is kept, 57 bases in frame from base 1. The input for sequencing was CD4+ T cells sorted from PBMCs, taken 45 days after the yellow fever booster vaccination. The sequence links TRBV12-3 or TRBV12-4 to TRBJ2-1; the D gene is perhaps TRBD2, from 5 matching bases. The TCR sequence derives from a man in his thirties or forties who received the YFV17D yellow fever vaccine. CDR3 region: CARSIGFWGVSSSYNEQFF. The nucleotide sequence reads TGTGCCCGCAGTATTGGTTTTTGGGGAGTCTCTAGCTCCTACAATGAGCAGTTCTTC.